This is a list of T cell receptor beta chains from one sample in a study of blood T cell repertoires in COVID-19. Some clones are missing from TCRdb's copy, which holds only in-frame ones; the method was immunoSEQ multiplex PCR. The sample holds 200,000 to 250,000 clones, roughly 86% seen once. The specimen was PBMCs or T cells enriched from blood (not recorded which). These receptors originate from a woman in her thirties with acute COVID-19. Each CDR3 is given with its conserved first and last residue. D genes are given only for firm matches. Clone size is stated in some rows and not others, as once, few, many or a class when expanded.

cdr3_nt: TGCGCCAGCAGCCACCAGGGGGACACCGGGGAGCTGTTTTTT; cdr3_aa: CASSHQGDTGELFF; d_call: TRBD1; j_call: TRBJ2-2; v_call: TRBV4-1; clone_size: -
cdr3_nt: TGTGCCAGCAGTGACAGGTTGGGAGGCTACACCTTC; cdr3_aa: CASSDRLGGYTF; d_call: -; j_call: TRBJ1-2; v_call: TRBV12-3/TRBV12-4; clone_size: -
cdr3_nt: TGTGCCAGCGAAACAGGGGACACTGAAGCTTTCTTT; cdr3_aa: CASETGDTEAFF; d_call: TRBD1; j_call: TRBJ1-1; v_call: TRBV25-1; clone_size: -
cdr3_nt: TGTGCCAGCAGCTCCCCGAGACAAGCCTACGAGCAGTACTTC; cdr3_aa: CASSSPRQAYEQYF; d_call: -; j_call: TRBJ2-7; v_call: TRBV7-2; clone_size: -
cdr3_nt: TGCGCCAGCAGCACCTCCGGGACTAGCGGGGGGGGCGAGACCCAGTACTTC; cdr3_aa: CASSTSGTSGGGETQYF; d_call: TRBD2; j_call: TRBJ2-5; v_call: TRBV4-1; clone_size: -
cdr3_nt: TGTGCCAGCAGTTACTCGGGCAGGGGACGAAACACCATATATTTT; cdr3_aa: CASSYSGRGRNTIYF; d_call: -; j_call: TRBJ1-3; v_call: TRBV6-5; clone_size: -
cdr3_nt: TGTGCCAGCACCAGGATAGCAACTAATGAAAAACTGTTTTTT; cdr3_aa: CASTRIATNEKLFF; d_call: -; j_call: TRBJ1-4; v_call: TRBV2; clone_size: -
cdr3_nt: TGTGCCAGCAGCTTCGGGACATCTCAGGGCGGGGAGACCCAGTACTTC; cdr3_aa: CASSFGTSQGGETQYF; d_call: -; j_call: TRBJ2-5; v_call: TRBV5-8; clone_size: once
cdr3_nt: TGTGCCAGCAGTATAAGGGAGGACCAAGAGACCCAGTACTTC; cdr3_aa: CASSIREDQETQYF; d_call: -; j_call: TRBJ2-5; v_call: TRBV6-5; clone_size: -
cdr3_nt: TGCGCCAGCAGCCACCAAACCCTTCAGGGAGGACAGCCCCAGCATTTT; cdr3_aa: CASSHQTLQGGQPQHF; d_call: -; j_call: TRBJ1-5; v_call: TRBV4-1; clone_size: -
cdr3_nt: TGCGCCAGCAGCTTGGTAGGGACAGGGGCAGTTTGGGGCTACACCTTC; cdr3_aa: CASSLVGTGAVWGYTF; d_call: TRBD1; j_call: TRBJ1-2; v_call: TRBV5-1; clone_size: -
cdr3_nt: TGTGCCAGCAGCCCTGGGGGGGGCCTTTGGGAAAAACTGTTTTTT; cdr3_aa: CASSPGGGLWEKLFF; d_call: -; j_call: TRBJ1-4; v_call: TRBV9; clone_size: -
cdr3_nt: TGTGCCAGCAGCCAAAGAGGGCGCACAAACACTGAAGCTTTCTTT; cdr3_aa: CASSQRGRTNTEAFF; d_call: -; j_call: TRBJ1-1; v_call: TRBV14; clone_size: -
cdr3_nt: TGTGCCAGCAGCCCCATGACAGGGGGCCTGCGGGAGCAGTACTTC; cdr3_aa: CASSPMTGGLREQYF; d_call: TRBD1; j_call: TRBJ2-7; v_call: TRBV6-5; clone_size: -
cdr3_nt: TGTGCCAGCAGTTACCAATTAGGAGACAGCAACCCACCTTTCTTT; cdr3_aa: CASSYQLGDSNPPFF; d_call: -; j_call: TRBJ1-1; v_call: TRBV6-5; clone_size: -
cdr3_nt: TGTGCCAGCACCGTGGGCAGGGGATCCGGAAACACCATATATTTT; cdr3_aa: CASTVGRGSGNTIYF; d_call: -; j_call: TRBJ1-3; v_call: TRBV11-2; clone_size: -
cdr3_nt: TGTGCCAGCAGTCCCACAGCGAACACTGAAGCTTTCTTT; cdr3_aa: CASSPTANTEAFF; d_call: -; j_call: TRBJ1-1; v_call: TRBV12-3/TRBV12-4; clone_size: -
cdr3_nt: TGCGCCAGCAGCTCGGGACAGAACACCGGGGAGCTGTTTTTT; cdr3_aa: CASSSGQNTGELFF; d_call: -; j_call: TRBJ2-2; v_call: TRBV5-1; clone_size: -
cdr3_nt: TGTGCCGCGAGTACGGGACAGGGCCACTATGGCTACACCTTC; cdr3_aa: CAASTGQGHYGYTF; d_call: TRBD1; j_call: TRBJ1-2; v_call: TRBV6-5; clone_size: -
cdr3_nt: TGTGCCAGCAGCGAGAACGAGCAGTACTTC; cdr3_aa: CASSENEQYF; d_call: -; j_call: TRBJ2-7; v_call: TRBV6-5; clone_size: -
cdr3_nt: TGCAGCGTTGAGCGGGGATTTAACTATGGCTACACCTTC; cdr3_aa: CSVERGFNYGYTF; d_call: -; j_call: TRBJ1-2; v_call: TRBV29-1; clone_size: -
cdr3_nt: TGTGCCAGCAGCCGCGGACTAGCGGGGGTGGCCGGGGAGCTGTTTTTT; cdr3_aa: CASSRGLAGVAGELFF; d_call: TRBD2; j_call: TRBJ2-2; v_call: TRBV3-1/TRBV3-2; clone_size: -
cdr3_nt: TGTGCCATCAGTACAACAAAAAGCAATCAGCCCCAGCATTTT; cdr3_aa: CAISTTKSNQPQHF; d_call: -; j_call: TRBJ1-5; v_call: TRBV10-3; clone_size: -
cdr3_nt: TGCGCCAGCAGCCACCACCAGCGGCAGGAGGGCTATGGCTACACCTTC; cdr3_aa: CASSHHQRQEGYGYTF; d_call: -; j_call: TRBJ1-2; v_call: TRBV4-1; clone_size: -
cdr3_nt: TGCGCCAGCAGTGAACGGGGGGAGGGGCCCAGGTCCTACGAGCAGTACTTC; cdr3_aa: CASSERGEGPRSYEQYF; d_call: TRBD2; j_call: TRBJ2-7; v_call: TRBV10-2; clone_size: -
cdr3_nt: TGTGCCAGCAGCTTACCCGACACCGGGGAGCTGTTTTTT; cdr3_aa: CASSLPDTGELFF; d_call: -; j_call: TRBJ2-2; v_call: TRBV7-9; clone_size: few
cdr3_nt: TGTGCCAGCAGTTACGTTGGGGGGACAGATACGCAGTATTTT; cdr3_aa: CASSYVGGTDTQYF; d_call: -; j_call: TRBJ2-3; v_call: TRBV6-5; clone_size: -
cdr3_nt: TGTGCCAGCAGTCCCGGGAATCCAACTAATGAAAAACTGTTTTTT; cdr3_aa: CASSPGNPTNEKLFF; d_call: -; j_call: TRBJ1-4; v_call: TRBV28; clone_size: once
cdr3_nt: TGTGCCATCAGACAGGATAGCAATCAGCCCCAGCATTTT; cdr3_aa: CAIRQDSNQPQHF; d_call: -; j_call: TRBJ1-5; v_call: TRBV10-3; clone_size: -
cdr3_nt: TGTGCCTGGACGGGTAGCTCCTACAATGAGCAGTTCTTC; cdr3_aa: CAWTGSSYNEQFF; d_call: -; j_call: TRBJ2-1; v_call: TRBV30; clone_size: -
cdr3_nt: TGTGCCATCAGTGAAAACAGGCTAGCGGGAGGAGAGACCCAGTACTTC; cdr3_aa: CAISENRLAGGETQYF; d_call: TRBD2; j_call: TRBJ2-5; v_call: TRBV10-3; clone_size: -
cdr3_nt: TGCGCCAGCAGCCAAGTTGCGGGGTTTACCTACGAGCAGTACTTC; cdr3_aa: CASSQVAGFTYEQYF; d_call: -; j_call: TRBJ2-7; v_call: TRBV4-1; clone_size: -
cdr3_nt: TGTGCCAGCAGCCCCCTAGCGGGGGGAGGAACAGATACGCAGTATTTT; cdr3_aa: CASSPLAGGGTDTQYF; d_call: TRBD2; j_call: TRBJ2-3; v_call: TRBV7-2; clone_size: -
cdr3_nt: TGTGCCAGCAGCCAACGCCGCGGACAGGGTAATGAAAAACTGTTTTTT; cdr3_aa: CASSQRRGQGNEKLFF; d_call: TRBD1; j_call: TRBJ1-4; v_call: TRBV7-9; clone_size: -
cdr3_nt: TGTGCCAGCAGTGAGGCCACTACTAACTATGGCTACACCTTC; cdr3_aa: CASSEATTNYGYTF; d_call: -; j_call: TRBJ1-2; v_call: TRBV6-1; clone_size: -
cdr3_nt: TGTGCCAGCAGCCAGGGGGGCAATCAGCCCCAGCATTTT; cdr3_aa: CASSQGGNQPQHF; d_call: TRBD1; j_call: TRBJ1-5; v_call: TRBV6-4; clone_size: once
cdr3_nt: TGTGCCAGCAGCCTCCTAGCGGGGGATTACAATGAGCAGTTCTTC; cdr3_aa: CASSLLAGDYNEQFF; d_call: TRBD2; j_call: TRBJ2-1; v_call: TRBV7-9; clone_size: -
cdr3_nt: TGTGCCCACGGACAGGCGATGTTGGCCGGGGAGCTGTTTTTT; cdr3_aa: CAHGQAMLAGELFF; d_call: TRBD1; j_call: TRBJ2-2; v_call: TRBV6-5; clone_size: -
cdr3_nt: TGTGCCAGCAGTTCCTCCGGGACAGCCGAGGGAGCTTTCTTT; cdr3_aa: CASSSSGTAEGAFF; d_call: TRBD1; j_call: TRBJ1-1; v_call: TRBV5-4; clone_size: once
cdr3_nt: TGTGCCAGCAGCATCTGGGGACAGGGCTACGAGCAGTACTTC; cdr3_aa: CASSIWGQGYEQYF; d_call: TRBD1; j_call: TRBJ2-7; v_call: TRBV6-5; clone_size: -
cdr3_nt: TGCGCCAGCAGCCTCGCAGGACAAGTTTACAATGAGCAGTTCTTC; cdr3_aa: CASSLAGQVYNEQFF; d_call: -; j_call: TRBJ2-1; v_call: TRBV5-1; clone_size: -
cdr3_nt: TGTGCCACCAGCAGAGATGGTTGGCGGGGGGCCGGGGAGCTGTTTTTT; cdr3_aa: CATSRDGWRGAGELFF; d_call: TRBD2; j_call: TRBJ2-2; v_call: TRBV15; clone_size: -
cdr3_nt: TGTGCCAGTAGTATATTCCGGGACAGGGGGGACAATGAGCAGTTCTTC; cdr3_aa: CASSIFRDRGDNEQFF; d_call: TRBD1; j_call: TRBJ2-1; v_call: TRBV19; clone_size: once
cdr3_nt: TGTGCCAGCAGCTTCGGGGGGCGCATCGGGGAGCTGTTTTTT; cdr3_aa: CASSFGGRIGELFF; d_call: -; j_call: TRBJ2-2; v_call: TRBV5-5; clone_size: -
cdr3_nt: TGTGCCAGCAGCTTAATGGGGGCGAGTGCAACTAATGAAAAACTGTTTTTT; cdr3_aa: CASSLMGASATNEKLFF; d_call: -; j_call: TRBJ1-4; v_call: TRBV7-9; clone_size: -
cdr3_nt: TGCGCCAGCAGCCAGGCAATGGGGACAGGGAAAACCTACGAGCAGTACTTC; cdr3_aa: CASSQAMGTGKTYEQYF; d_call: TRBD1; j_call: TRBJ2-7; v_call: TRBV4-3; clone_size: -
cdr3_nt: TGTGCCAGCAGCTACGGGACAGGCAATCAGCCCCAGCATTTT; cdr3_aa: CASSYGTGNQPQHF; d_call: TRBD1; j_call: TRBJ1-5; v_call: TRBV11-2; clone_size: -
cdr3_nt: TGTGCCAGCAGCCAAGATCCGGGTCCCTACGAGCAGTACTTC; cdr3_aa: CASSQDPGPYEQYF; d_call: -; j_call: TRBJ2-7; v_call: TRBV3-1/TRBV3-2; clone_size: -
cdr3_nt: TGTGCCAGTAGTCCCTCCTGGACACCCACCGGGGAGCTGTTTTTT; cdr3_aa: CASSPSWTPTGELFF; d_call: -; j_call: TRBJ2-2; v_call: TRBV19; clone_size: -
cdr3_nt: TGTGCCACCAGTGATTCCCCAGCGGGGAACACCGGGGAGCTGTTTTTT; cdr3_aa: CATSDSPAGNTGELFF; d_call: -; j_call: TRBJ2-2; v_call: TRBV24-1; clone_size: -
cdr3_nt: TGTGCCATCAGCGAACCGGGACTAGCGGGGGGATACGAGCAGTACTTC; cdr3_aa: CAISEPGLAGGYEQYF; d_call: TRBD2; j_call: TRBJ2-7; v_call: TRBV10-3; clone_size: -
cdr3_nt: TGCGCCAGCAGCCAAGTGGAGGGAAACATTCAGTACTTC; cdr3_aa: CASSQVEGNIQYF; d_call: -; j_call: TRBJ2-4; v_call: TRBV4-1; clone_size: -
cdr3_nt: TGTGCCAGTAGTATAATAGCGGAAAGGACAGATACGCAGTATTTT; cdr3_aa: CASSIIAERTDTQYF; d_call: -; j_call: TRBJ2-3; v_call: TRBV19; clone_size: -
cdr3_nt: TGTGCTAGTGGTTTGGTCACAGGGGGCTATGGCTACACCTTC; cdr3_aa: CASGLVTGGYGYTF; d_call: TRBD1; j_call: TRBJ1-2; v_call: TRBV12-5; clone_size: once
cdr3_nt: TGTGCCAGCAGTTACAGGGGGCGGTTAGATACGCAGTATTTT; cdr3_aa: CASSYRGRLDTQYF; d_call: TRBD1; j_call: TRBJ2-3; v_call: TRBV6-5; clone_size: -